Each of the 23 T cell receptor beta chains below was sequenced from the same sample in a study of CD8 T cells in Susac syndrome. Reverse transcription of roughly 0.5 to 1 ug RNA was carried out with random hexamers. TCRdb reanalysed the immunoSEQ multiplex PCR reads using MiXCR and keeps one entry per CDR3 protein. The sample carries some 150,000 distinct CDR3 sequences, roughly 94% recorded once. The sample was CD4+ T cells from PBMCs. These receptors all come from a human donor in good health.

This sequence joins TRBV29-1 and TRBJ1-5; 12 positions match TRBD1. Germline CDR1 SQVTM, CDR2 ANQGSEA. This CDR3 is built from 14 residues. The junction had 1 base not matched to a gene; V was cut back by 1 base and J by 6 bases. CDR3 sequence: CSVEGDRGLQPQHF. CDR3 sequence (DNA): TGCAGCGTTGAAGGGGACAGGGGGCTTCAGCCCCAGCATTTT.

The rearrangement links TRBV18 to TRBJ2-3; possibly TRBD2 for D (6 bases). CDR3 length equals 16 residues. From germline, CDR1 is KGHSH and CDR2 LQKENI. Trimming pared 3 bases from V and 1 base from J, leaving 14 bases between. CDR3 region: CASSPPGVDRTDTQYF. In DNA, the CDR3 is TGTGCCAGCTCACCCCCGGGGGTCGACCGCACAGATACGCAGTATTTT. Full variable domain (outside the CDR3, taken from reference TRBV18 and TRBJ2-3): NAGVMQNPRHLVRRRGQEARLRCSPMKGHSHVYWYRQLPEEGLKFMVYLQKENIIDESGMPKERFSAEFPKEGPSILRIQQVVRGDSAAYFCASSPPGVDRTDTQYFGPGTRLTVL.

The V gene is TRBV29-1, the J gene TRBJ2-2, with D maybe TRBD2 (6 bases). Germline-derived CDR1 and CDR2 are SQVTM and ANQGSEA. CDR3 length: 15 residues. V dropped 3 bases and J dropped 5 bases, with 16 bases sitting between them. The CDR3 nucleotides are TGCAGCGTTGAGTCGGGAGTCGGTAAAACCGGGGAGCTGTTTTTT. This translates into CSVESGVGKTGELFF.

A single count supports this clonotype. The chain is built from TRBV5-1 and TRBJ2-3; 9 bases line up with TRBD1. The CDR3 sequence is 16 residues long. The trim removed 2 bases at V and 5 bases at J, leaving 9 bases unmatched. Germline CDR1 reads SGHRS; CDR2 reads YFSETQ. The CDR3 region is CASSFTGGMNEDTQYF. The CDR3 region has the DNA TGCGCCAGCAGCTTCACAGGGGGCATGAATGAAGATACGCAGTATTTT.

This rearrangement joins TRBV7-9 to TRBJ1-1; 8 bases match TRBD1. The ends lost 3 bases at V and 3 bases at J; junction bases unmatched: 9. This CDR3 region has 16 residues. Germline lookup yields CDR1 SEHNR and CDR2 FQNEAQ (reference sequence). The chain's CDR3 is CASSLGQGAFDTEAFF. In nucleotides, the CDR3 is TGTGCCAGCAGCTTGGGGCAGGGGGCGTTCGACACTGAAGCTTTCTTT.

The chain recombines TRBV12-3 or TRBV12-4 with TRBJ2-7; a weak D match, TRBD1 (6 bases). CDR3 size: 16 residues. Trimming stripped 3 bases from V and 6 bases from J, with 21 bases between. The CDR3 DNA is TGTGCCAGCAGTTTTCAGACCGGGCCAGGGGTCTTCGAGCAGTACTTC. This gives the protein CASSFQTGPGVFEQYF.

The chain carries TRBV6-5 and TRBJ2-2; D remains unclear. V was pared by 4 bases and J by 5 bases, with 11 bases between. Germline-derived CDR1 and CDR2 are MNHEY and SVGAGI. The CDR3 extends over 14 amino acids. The CDR3 DNA sequence: TGTGCCAGCAGTTGGATCACCGGGACCGGGGAGCTGTTTTTT. Protein sequence: CASSWITGTGELFF.

The gene calls are TRBV7-3 and TRBJ2-5; D perhaps matches TRBD2 (5 bases). This CDR3 spans 13 amino acids. V was clipped by 5 bases and J by 5 bases, with 12 bases between them. The germline V gene has CDR1 SGHTA and CDR2 FQGTGA. This CDR3 is CASSPRTGETQYF. The CDR3 DNA reads as TGTGCCAGCAGCCCGCGGACTGGGGAGACCCAGTACTTC.

This chain links TRBV24-1 with TRBJ2-1; D uncertain. Per the germline V gene, CDR1 is KGHDR and CDR2 is SFDVKD. Between the trimmed V and J ends, which lost 4 bases and 8 bases, there was a span of 11 bases. The CDR3 length is 13 residues. CDR3 nucleotides: TGTGCCACCAGTGACCCCAACAGAGATGAGCAGTTCTTC. The encoded protein is CATSDPNRDEQFF.

The V call is TRBV18, the J call TRBJ2-5; no clear D. The CDR3 sequence is 13 residues long. Germline V gene lookup returns CDR1 KGHSH and CDR2 LQKENI. V was clipped by 1 base and J by 3 bases, with 6 bases between them. Here the CDR3 DNA reads TGTGCCAGCTCACCACGGGTAAAAGAGACCCAGTACTTC. Translated, it gives CASSPRVKETQYF. Full variable domain (remainder filled in from reference TRBV18 and TRBJ2-5): NAGVMQNPRHLVRRRGQEARLRCSPMKGHSHVYWYRQLPEEGLKFMVYLQKENIIDESGMPKERFSAEFPKEGPSILRIQQVVRGDSAAYFCASSPRVKETQYFGPGTRLLVL.

The CDR3 sequence: CASTHIAGNEQFF. In nucleotides, the CDR3 is TGTGCCAGCACACACATCGCCGGGAATGAGCAGTTCTTC. The rearrangement joins TRBV7-9 to TRBJ2-1, with D hard to call. The CDR3 is made up of 13 amino acids. V lost 7 bases and J 7 bases, leaving 14 bases between the germline ends. In germline, CDR1 is SEHNR, CDR2 FQNEAQ (reference sequence).

This clonotype was observed a single time. The chain has TRBV20-1 and TRBJ2-3; 9 bases align to TRBD2. The trim removed 3 bases at V and 4 bases at J, leaving 8 bases unmatched. Germline V gene data show CDR1 as DFQATT and CDR2 as SNEGSKA (reference sequence). This CDR3 contains 15 residues. This CDR3 is CSARVSSGKSDTQYF. CDR3 DNA: TGCAGTGCTAGGGTATCTAGCGGGAAATCAGATACGCAGTATTTT.

The V call is TRBV6-2 or TRBV6-3, the J call TRBJ2-5; TRBD1 agrees at 10 bases. This CDR3 spans 15 amino acids. V shed 4 bases and J 4 bases; nucleotides not matched to a gene: 6. The V gene's germline CDR1 is MNHEY and CDR2 SVGEGT. The CDR3 region is CASSFRQGASETQYF. CDR3 DNA sequence: TGTGCCAGCAGTTTTCGACAGGGGGCTTCAGAGACCCAGTACTTC.

V gene TRBV19 combines with J gene TRBJ1-2, with D possibly TRBD1 on 5 matching bases. Germline V lookup: CDR1 LNHDA, CDR2 SQIVND (reference sequence). V lost 10 bases and J lost 0, with 15 bases in between. The CDR3 contains 14 residues. CDR3 amino acids: CATARAGANYGYTF. The CDR3 DNA follows: TGTGCCACCGCGAGGGCGGGGGCTAACTATGGCTACACCTTC. Together with reference TRBV19 and TRBJ1-2, the CDR3 gives the full variable domain: DGGITQSPKYLFRKEGQNVTLSCEQNLNHDAMYWYRQDPGQGLRLIYYSQIVNDFQKGDIAEGYSVSREKKESFPLTVTSAQKNPTAFYLCATARAGANYGYTFGSGTRLTVV.

Only one count was recorded for this clonotype. This chain connects TRBV5-1 to TRBJ2-2; D is undetermined. CDR1 SGHRS and CDR2 YFSETQ come from the germline V gene. Trimming took 1 base from V and 3 from J, leaving 7 bases between them. The CDR3 contains 14 residues. The CDR3 spells CASSLLGYTGELFF. CDR3 DNA: TGCGCCAGCAGCTTGTTGGGGTACACCGGGGAGCTGTTTTTT.

The rearrangement joins TRBV5-1 to TRBJ2-7, with 7 bases aligning to TRBD1. This CDR3 spans 15 amino acids. Germline CDR1 and CDR2: SGHRS and YFSETQ. V lost 0 bases to trimming and J lost 7 bases; unmatched junction nucleotides: 10. The CDR3 coding sequence is TGCGCCAGCAGCTTGGAAGGGGACAGCCAAAGGGAGCAGTACTTC. Translating it yields CASSLEGDSQREQYF. Combining the CDR3 with reference TRBV5-1 and TRBJ2-7 gives the whole variable domain KAGVTQTPRYLIKTRGQQVTLSCSPISGHRSVSWYQQTPGQGLQFLFEYFSETQRNKGNFPGRFSGRQFSNSRSEMNVSTLELGDSALYLCASSLEGDSQREQYFGPGTRLTVT.

The gene calls are TRBV30 and TRBJ1-3; D is ambiguous. Trimming removed 2 bases from V and 0 bases from J, with 17 bases in between. This CDR3 region has 17 residues. Germline V gives CDR1 GTSNPN, CDR2 SVGIG (reference sequence). CDR3 sequence: CAWSPHGRGFSGNTIYF. The CDR3, as DNA: TGTGCCTGGAGTCCTCACGGTCGGGGATTCTCTGGAAACACCATATATTTT.

J is TRBJ2-3 and V is TRBV5-1; D uncertain. CDR3 length equals 14 residues. Deletions cut 7 bases from V and 4 bases from J, with 16 bases between. Germline-derived CDR1 and CDR2 are SGHRS and YFSETQ. The CDR3 protein is CASSAPPVSDTQYF. CDR3 bases: TGCGCCAGCTCCGCTCCCCCCGTATCAGATACGCAGTATTTT.

The chain carries TRBV10-2 and TRBJ2-7, with TRBD2 identical over 10 bases. This CDR3 spans 16 amino acids. V gave up 3 bases and J gave up 2 bases; unmatched junction bases: 7. Germline V gene lookup returns CDR1 WSHSY and CDR2 SAAADI. The CDR3 spells CASSDLAGGVTYEQYF. The CDR3 DNA reads as TGCGCCAGCAGTGACTTAGCGGGAGGCGTCACCTACGAGCAGTACTTC.

The V gene is TRBV9, the J gene TRBJ2-5, with D tentatively TRBD1 (6 bases). The length of the CDR3 is 15 residues. The ends were cut back, 2 bases at V and 1 base at J, with 12 bases in the middle. The germline V gene encodes CDR1 SGDLS and CDR2 YYNGEE. The CDR3 here is CASSVRSRGQETQYF. The CDR3, as DNA: TGTGCCAGCAGCGTGCGATCCAGGGGCCAAGAGACCCAGTACTTC.

The gene calls are TRBV27 and TRBJ1-4; D perhaps matches TRBD1 (5 bases). The CDR3 covers 16 residues. Trimming cost V 8 bases and J 8 bases, with 24 bases left between them. The germline gives CDR1 MNHEY, CDR2 SMNVEV (reference sequence). The CDR3 sequence is CASGGTGAHHGEKLFF. The CDR3 DNA follows: TGTGCCAGCGGGGGAACCGGGGCCCACCATGGGGAAAAACTGTTTTTT.

This chain connects TRBV29-1 to TRBJ1-1, with a possible D match to TRBD1 (6 bases). The ends were cut back, 6 bases at V and 1 base at J, with 12 bases in the middle. Germline V gene lookup returns CDR1 SQVTM and CDR2 ANQGSEA. The CDR3 sequence is 13 residues long. The CDR3 coding sequence is TGCAGCGTCGTCAGGGGAGGGAACACTGAAGCTTTCTTT. Protein product: CSVVRGGNTEAFF.

V and J are TRBV10-3 and TRBJ1-1, with 7 bases matching TRBD1. Germline assignment: CDR1 ENHRY and CDR2 SYGVKD. The trim removed 8 bases at V and 5 bases at J, leaving 8 bases unmatched. This CDR3 has 13 residues. The CDR3 sequence: CAIRTGGTTEAFF. In DNA, the CDR3 is TGTGCCATCCGGACAGGAGGAACGACTGAAGCTTTCTTT.